The 16 T cell receptor beta chains presented below share a single source sample, sequenced in a study of blood T cell repertoires in COVID-19. The data were produced by immunoSEQ multiplex PCR, yet TCRdb's version contains in-frame clones alone and is incomplete. The sample records roughly 200,000 clones, over 75% being singletons. Specimen: peripheral blood. Receptor source: an elderly woman with acute or convalescent COVID-19.

The genes are TRBV12-5 and TRBJ2-5, with D possibly being TRBD2 (6 bases). This CDR3 is built from 15 residues. The germline V gene encodes CDR1 LGHNT and CDR2 FRNRAP. Trimming cost V 6 bases and J 1 base, with 15 bases left between them. The CDR3 DNA reads as TGTGCTAGTGGCAATGGAGGGGCCACCCAAGAGACCCAGTACTTC. Amino acids: CASGNGGATQETQYF.

The V call is TRBV19, the J call TRBJ2-5; TRBD1 might be the D (7 bases). V lost 8 bases, J lost 3 bases, and 16 bases lay in between. CDR1 and CDR2 from the germline V gene are LNHDA and SQIVND (reference sequence). This CDR3 comprises 14 residues. The CDR3 coding sequence is TGTGCCAGTTCTCGCGGGACAGCGAAAGAGACCCAGTACTTC. The encoded protein is CASSRGTAKETQYF.

This chain uses TRBV11-3 with TRBJ2-1; TRBD2 aligns across 7 bases. With 4 bases clipped from V and 2 bases from J, the junction kept 11 bases outside the gene matches. This CDR3 has 17 residues. Germline CDR1 and CDR2: SGHNT and YENEEA. CDR3 in amino acids: CASSSGGSLAAYNEQFF. The CDR3 DNA sequence: TGTGCCAGCAGCTCTGGGGGTAGTCTAGCGGCCTACAATGAGCAGTTCTTC.

The chain links TRBV13 to TRBJ1-5; the D gene is possibly TRBD1 (6 bases). V was trimmed by 0 bases and J by 4 bases, leaving 7 bases between them. Germline CDR1 PRHDT, CDR2 FYEKMQ (reference sequence). This CDR3 is built from 14 residues. The CDR3 reads CASSLGQGNQPQHF. DNA of the CDR3: TGTGCCAGCAGCTTAGGACAGGGTAATCAGCCCCAGCATTTT. Full variable domain (outside the CDR3, taken from reference TRBV13 and TRBJ1-5): AAGVIQSPRHLIKEKRETATLKCYPIPRHDTVYWYQQGPGQDPQFLISFYEKMQSDKGSIPDRFSAQQFSDYHSELNMSSLELGDSALYFCASSLGQGNQPQHFGDGTRLSIL.

The gene calls are TRBV27 and TRBJ2-7; D is undetermined. V was trimmed by 11 bases and J by 1 base, leaving 18 bases between them. Germline V gene lookup returns CDR1 MNHEY and CDR2 SMNVEV (reference sequence). The CDR3 sequence is 14 residues long. In DNA, the CDR3 is TGTGCCTCAAGCGTCGTGGCGGTTTCCTACGAGCAGTACTTC. It is translated as CASSVVAVSYEQYF.

The chain employs TRBV25-1 and TRBJ2-1; 10 positions agree with TRBD2. The J segment lost 4 bases and the V segment lost 7 bases, leaving 4 bases of the junction unmatched. The CDR3 runs 14 residues. Germline values: CDR1 MGHDK, CDR2 SYGVNS. CDR3 residues: CASKPSGGYNEQFF. In nucleotides, the CDR3 is TGTGCCAGCAAGCCTAGCGGGGGATACAATGAGCAGTTCTTC. The full variable domain, with the rest looked up from reference TRBV25-1 and TRBJ2-1, is EADIYQTPRYLVIGTGKKITLECSQTMGHDKMYWYQQDPGMELHLIHYSYGVNSTEKGDLSSESTVSRIRTEHFPLTLESARPSHTSQYLCASKPSGGYNEQFFGPGTRLTVL.

The rearrangement joins TRBV6-5 to TRBJ2-7; TRBD2 matches 7 bases. The junction had 6 bases not matched to a gene; V was cut back by 2 bases and J by 2 bases. The germline V gene has CDR1 MNHEY and CDR2 SVGAGI. The CDR3 runs to 15 residues. As DNA, the CDR3 is TGTGCCAGCAGTTACGCCCCCGGGACTACCTACGAGCAGTACTTC. This gives the protein CASSYAPGTTYEQYF.

V usage is TRBV7-2 and J usage is TRBJ2-2, with D possibly TRBD2 on 5 matching bases. Trimming removed 7 bases from V and 4 bases from J, with 16 bases in between. The CDR3 covers 15 residues. CDR1 SGHTA and CDR2 FQGNSA come from the germline V gene. Here the CDR3 reads CASTSGSVGTGELFF. The CDR3 nucleotides read TGTGCCAGCACCTCGGGTAGCGTGGGCACCGGGGAGCTGTTTTTT.

V is TRBV6-4 and J is TRBJ2-3; D is perhaps TRBD2 (6 bases). The CDR3 has 14 residues. Germline CDR1 and CDR2: MRHNA and SNTAGT. Trimming took off 4 bases at V and 0 bases at J, with 8 bases between the two ends. CDR3 bases: TGTGCCAGCAGTGTGGACTATAGCACAGATACGCAGTATTTT. Protein: CASSVDYSTDTQYF.

The chain employs TRBV19 and TRBJ2-3; 15 bases match TRBD2. The CDR3 has 18 amino acids. The V and J ends lost 2 bases and 3 bases, in that order; junction bases with no gene match: 6. CDR1 LNHDA and CDR2 SQIVND come from the germline V gene (reference sequence). CDR3 coding DNA: TGTGCCAGTAGTATAACCGGGACTAGCGGGAGGTCTACAGATACGCAGTATTTT. Its protein is CASSITGTSGRSTDTQYF. Combining the CDR3 with reference TRBV19 and TRBJ2-3 gives the whole variable domain DGGITQSPKYLFRKEGQNVTLSCEQNLNHDAMYWYRQDPGQGLRLIYYSQIVNDFQKGDIAEGYSVSREKKESFPLTVTSAQKNPTAFYLCASSITGTSGRSTDTQYFGPGTRLTVL.

The V gene is TRBV10-3, the J gene TRBJ2-2; 12 bases are a match to TRBD1. The trim removed 6 bases at V and 1 base at J, leaving 6 bases unmatched. There are 17 residues in the CDR3. Germline V gene data show CDR1 as ENHRY and CDR2 as SYGVKD. The CDR3 coding sequence is TGTGCCATCAGGTGGGGACAGGGGGCGATGAACACCGGGGAGCTGTTTTTT. It codes for CAIRWGQGAMNTGELFF.

About this clone: The same CDR3 arises from other DNA sequences in this sample as well. The chain uses TRBV6-1 and TRBJ2-7, with a tentative D call TRBD1 (7 bases). The germline CDR1 and CDR2 sequences are MNHNS and SASEGT. The CDR3 covers 15 residues. V was trimmed by 0 bases and J by 3 bases, leaving 12 bases between them. The DNA of the CDR3 is TGTGCCAGCAGTGAAGCTTGGAGGGGGCTCTACGAGCAGTACTTC. Translating it yields CASSEAWRGLYEQYF.

The chain carries TRBV28 and TRBJ2-7; weak D call: TRBD1 (6 bases). Germline values: CDR1 MDHEN, CDR2 SYDVKM. This CDR3 spans 14 amino acids. The ends were cut back, 6 bases at V and 0 bases at J, with 12 bases in the middle. For the CDR3, the DNA is TGTGCCAGCAGCCAAACAGGGCCCTCCTACGAGCAGTACTTC. This gives the protein CASSQTGPSYEQYF.

CDR3 DNA sequence: TGTGCCAGCAAGGACAGGGGCCATGGCTACACCTTC. Translating it yields CASKDRGHGYTF. The rearrangement uses TRBV6-1 and TRBJ1-2; 9 bases are shared with TRBD1. CDR1 MNHNS and CDR2 SASEGT come from the germline V gene. The CDR3 totals 12 residues. The ends lost 7 bases at V and 6 bases at J; junction bases unmatched: 3.

The V call is TRBV6-1, the J call TRBJ1-6; no firm D call. The CDR3 covers 14 residues. V dropped 3 bases and J dropped 9 bases, with 12 bases sitting between them. Germline V gives CDR1 MNHNS, CDR2 SASEGT. CDR3 sequence: CASSETGSASPLHF. In DNA, the CDR3 is TGTGCCAGCAGTGAGACGGGTTCGGCTTCACCCCTCCACTTT.

This clone was seen a single time. The chain combines TRBV19 with TRBJ2-2, with TRBD1 as a possible D gene (6 bases). The CDR3 runs 16 residues. Germline V lookup: CDR1 LNHDA, CDR2 SQIVND (reference sequence). The V end was cut by 4 bases, the J end by 1 base, with 13 bases between. The CDR3 bases are TGTGCCAGTAGTACAACCGGGACACTGAACACCGGGGAGCTGTTTTTT. Its protein is CASSTTGTLNTGELFF.